A single T cell receptor (beta chain) is shown here with its context. This record belongs to a study of OX40 agonist ivuxolimab in advanced cancers. The table came from immunoSEQ multiplex PCR; TCRdb's copy has only in-frame clones and leaves some out. The sample holds tens of thousands of clones; around 90% are singletons and the top ten take under 1.5%. This CDR3 is built from 14 residues. Trimming removed 4 bases from V and 8 bases from J, with 16 bases in between. The V gene's germline CDR1 is SGHNT and CDR2 YYREEE (reference sequence). The sequence came from an adult with an advanced solid tumor such as melanoma, head and neck, liver or kidney cancer. Source: CD4+ or CD8+ T cells sorted from blood, taken in a trial of the OX40 agonist ivuxolimab. V gene TRBV5-4 combines with J gene TRBJ2-1; possible D gene TRBD1, 5 bases. The CDR3 spells CASSLRQGVDEQFF. CDR3 DNA: TGTGCCAGCAGCCTCCGACAAGGGGTAGATGAGCAGTTCTTC.